This passage covers 30 T cell receptor beta chains from one sample sequenced in a study of human T cells and chemical hapten exposure. Time point: patch test 2, 6 weeks after DPC sensitization. Treatment indicated: therapeutic diphenylcyclopropenone sensitization with weekly scalp DPC. TCRdb called the RACE reads again in MiXCR, with one record for every CDR3 protein. The sample lists 85,000 or so distinct CDR3 sequences, 11% seen once, with around 1.5% in the top ten. The sequencing here drew on whole blood, taken in connection with sensitization to the hapten diphenylcyclopropenone (DPC). The receptors were sampled from a man in his late teens or twenties with alopecia areata. Some clones in this sample may be carry-over from other donors' samples.

The chain uses TRBV20-1 and TRBJ1-1; the D is unclear. Germline CDR1 reads DFQATT; CDR2 reads SNEGSKA (reference sequence). Trimming removed 1 base at V and 1 base at J, with 7 bases between. The CDR3 consists of 13 residues. The CDR3 protein is CSARASKNTEAFF. As DNA, the CDR3 is TGCAGTGCTAGAGCTAGTAAGAACACTGAAGCTTTCTTT.

This clonotype was seen more than once but under ten times. V and J are TRBV12-2 and TRBJ1-5; no check of the table's D call, TRBD1, against the DNA was made. TRBV12-2 is designated a pseudogene. This CDR3 is 19 amino acids long. The CDR3 protein is CASRSRSRDRAGGNQPQHF. The CDR3, as DNA: TGTGCAAGTCGCTCTAGGTCCCGGGACAGGGCCGGGGGCAATCAGCCCCAGCATTTT.

The rearrangement uses TRBV15 and TRBJ1-1; D might be TRBD1 (6 bases). V was shortened by 3 bases and J by 1 base, with 12 bases between the two germline ends. Germline CDR1 and CDR2: LNHNV and YYDKDF (reference sequence). The CDR3 runs to 15 residues. CDR3 region: CATSSEFRGNTEAFF. The CDR3 DNA sequence: TGTGCCACCAGCAGCGAGTTCAGGGGGAACACTGAAGCTTTCTTT.

This clonotype was observed many times. CDR3 nucleotides: TGTGCCAGCAGCCAAAGTGGTCGGCAGCCCCAGCATTTT. It specifies CASSQSGRQPQHF. This sequence joins TRBV11-2 and TRBJ1-5; D is unresolved. CDR3 length: 13 residues. The germline V and J ends were trimmed by 5 bases and 7 bases, with 12 bases remaining between them. Germline V CDR1 and CDR2: SGHAT, FQNNGV.

This chain connects TRBV28 to TRBJ1-1; no firm D call. Germline V gives CDR1 MDHEN, CDR2 SYDVKM. This CDR3 contains 13 residues. V lost 1 base, J lost 7 bases, and 10 bases lay in between. This chain's CDR3 is CASSLLWHLEAFF. The CDR3 DNA sequence: TGTGCCAGCAGTTTATTGTGGCACCTTGAAGCTTTCTTT.

In this sample, this clonotype turned up a few times. This chain links TRBV4-3 with TRBJ1-6; D is unresolved. The CDR3 length is 15 residues. Trimming removed 0 bases from V and 7 bases from J, with 10 bases in between. The germline V gene encodes CDR1 LGHNA and CDR2 YSLEER. The CDR3 DNA reads TGCGCCAGCAGCCAAGATTTCGACGCCAATTCACCCCTCCACTTT. Translating it yields CASSQDFDANSPLHF.

This clonotype was recorded a few times. This chain uses TRBV7-9 with TRBJ2-3, with D possibly TRBD2 on 5 matching bases. This CDR3 has 12 residues. In germline, CDR1 is SEHNR, CDR2 FQNEAQ (reference sequence). V was clipped by 11 bases and J by 6 bases, with 15 bases between them. CDR3 region: CAGDLATDTQYF. CDR3 in DNA: TGTGCCGGAGACTTAGCGACGGATACGCAGTATTTT.

This clonotype was found a few times. V gene TRBV3-1 combines with J gene TRBJ1-1; the D gene is possibly TRBD1 (5 bases). V was shortened by 1 base and J by 1 base, with 10 bases between the two germline ends. Per the germline V gene, CDR1 is LGHDT and CDR2 is YNNKEL (reference sequence). This CDR3 is 15 amino acids long. As DNA, the CDR3 is TGTGCCAGCAGCCAAGTACTGAGGGGGAACACTGAAGCTTTCTTT. It is translated as CASSQVLRGNTEAFF.

This clonotype was counted many times. The chain recombines TRBV12-3 or TRBV12-4 with TRBJ1-3, with TRBD1 as a possible D gene (5 bases). V lost 8 bases, J lost 1 base, and 12 bases lay in between. This CDR3 has 14 residues. The CDR3 spells CASSWDGSGNTIYF. CDR3 nucleotides: TGTGCCAGCTCATGGGACGGTTCTGGAAACACCATATATTTT.

There are a few counts of this clonotype. V gene TRBV29-1 combines with J gene TRBJ2-1, with D possibly being TRBD1 (5 bases). The ends were cut back, 4 bases at V and 10 bases at J, with 14 bases in the middle. Germline assignment: CDR1 SQVTM and CDR2 ANQGSEA. This CDR3 region has 12 residues. The CDR3 DNA is TGCAGCGTTGGGGCAGGGCCGAGGGAGCAGTTCTTC. It yields the protein CSVGAGPREQFF.

This clonotype was seen at least ten times. V gene TRBV9 combines with J gene TRBJ1-2; D is undetermined. Trimming cost V 8 bases and J 14 bases, with 19 bases left between them. This CDR3 is built from 11 residues. The germline gives CDR1 SGDLS, CDR2 YYNGEE. CDR3 bases: TGTGCCAGTCTACCCAACCGCCCGGGAACCTTC. This gives the protein CASLPNRPGTF.

This clonotype was seen a handful of times. The rearrangement uses TRBV6-1 and TRBJ2-7, with D uncertain. The V end was cut by 2 bases, the J end by 3 bases, with 17 bases between. This CDR3 comprises 16 residues. Germline-derived CDR1 and CDR2 are MNHNS and SASEGT. This chain's CDR3 is CASSETQRLLLYEQYV. As DNA, the CDR3 is TGTGCCAGCAGTGAAACCCAAAGACTGTTACTCTACGAGCAGTACGTC.

This clonotype was counted at least ten times. The V call is TRBV29-1, the J call TRBJ1-1, with 11 bases matching TRBD1. CDR1 is SQVTM, CDR2 ANQGSEA, per germline. V lost 4 bases to trimming and J lost 4 bases; unmatched junction nucleotides: 2. CDR3 length equals 13 residues. CDR3 bases: TGCAGCGTTGCGGACAGGGGGCTCACTGAAGCTTTCTTT. Protein sequence: CSVADRGLTEAFF.

This clonotype was counted ten times or more. The chain has TRBV20-1 and TRBJ1-1; D uncertain. The CDR3 contains 14 residues. Between the trimmed V and J ends, which lost 4 bases and 5 bases, there was a span of 17 bases. Germline V gives CDR1 DFQATT, CDR2 SNEGSKA (reference sequence). In DNA, the CDR3 is TGCAGTGCTATAGCCGCGGATTTCGAGACTGAAGCTTTCTTT. It is translated as CSAIAADFETEAFF.

The V and J genes are TRBV28 and TRBJ2-7, with TRBD2 as a possible D gene (7 bases). The CDR3 is made up of 13 amino acids. V was cut by 6 bases and J by 4 bases, with 13 bases left in between. CDR1 is MDHEN and CDR2 is SYDVKM in the germline V gene. The CDR3, as DNA: TGTGCCAGCAGCAATAGGGGGGGATACGAGCAGTACTTC. Its translation: CASSNRGGYEQYF.

There are many counts of this clonotype. The CDR3 DNA is TGCAGTGCCGCGGGGACGGAGGGTTTCACCTACGAGCAGTACTTC. Translated, it gives CSAAGTEGFTYEQYF. The rearrangement uses TRBV20-1 and TRBJ2-7; TRBD2 might be the D (6 bases). CDR3 size: 15 residues. The V gene's germline CDR1 is DFQATT and CDR2 SNEGSKA (reference sequence). Trimming took 6 bases from V and 2 from J, leaving 20 bases between them.

The rearrangement links TRBV4-1 to TRBJ1-2; 7 bases map to TRBD1. The V segment lost 3 bases and the J segment 4 bases; nucleotides outside the gene matches: 2. There are 13 residues in the CDR3. Germline V gene sequence: CDR1 MGHRA, CDR2 YSYEKL. Here the CDR3 reads CASSHGTVYGYTF. The DNA for the CDR3 is TGCGCCAGCAGCCATGGGACAGTCTATGGCTACACCTTC.

In its sample, this clonotype was seen a few times. This chain connects TRBV27 to TRBJ1-2; D is perhaps TRBD1 (5 bases). This CDR3 spans 13 amino acids. V lost 6 bases and J 4 bases, leaving 12 bases between the germline ends. Germline CDR1 and CDR2: MNHEY and SMNVEV (reference sequence). The CDR3 protein is CASRPTAFYGYTF. CDR3 in DNA: TGTGCCAGCAGGCCGACAGCCTTCTATGGCTACACCTTC.

This clonotype was counted at least ten times. The gene calls are TRBV2 and TRBJ2-7; tentative D call: TRBD2 (6 bases). This CDR3 has 13 amino acids. V dropped 11 bases and J dropped 2 bases, with 16 bases sitting between them. The germline CDR1 and CDR2 sequences are SNHLY and FYNNEI. The CDR3 sequence is CASRRDFTYEQYF. CDR3 DNA sequence: TGTGCCTCCCGTCGGGACTTTACCTACGAGCAGTACTTC.

At least ten counts were recorded for this clonotype. The genes are TRBV28 and TRBJ2-7, with 10 nucleotides matching TRBD1. Looked up from germline, CDR1 is MDHEN and CDR2 is SYDVKM. The junction had 5 bases not matched to a gene; V was cut back by 2 bases and J by 7 bases. This CDR3 comprises 14 residues. The CDR3 sequence: CASSLRQGAREQYF. As DNA, the CDR3 is TGTGCCAGCAGTTTAAGACAGGGGGCAAGGGAGCAGTACTTC.

This chain connects TRBV28 to TRBJ1-5, with 7 bases identical to TRBD1. V shed 5 bases, J shed 2 bases, and the junction held 9 bases outside the gene matches. The germline V gene has CDR1 MDHEN and CDR2 SYDVKM. The CDR3 totals 16 residues. CDR3 residues: CASSPITGVGNQPQHF. DNA for the CDR3: TGTGCCAGCAGTCCAATAACAGGGGTGGGCAATCAGCCCCAGCATTTT.

This clonotype was seen a few times. This CDR3 reads CASSLTRIRDAARGDTQYF. CDR3 nucleotide sequence: TGTGCCAGCAGCTTAACGAGGATCAGGGACGCCGCCAGGGGAGATACGCAGTATTTT. The rearrangement links TRBV7-3 to TRBJ2-3; tentative D call: TRBD1 (6 bases). This CDR3 contains 19 residues. V lost 0 bases, J lost 5 bases, and 24 bases lay in between. Per the germline V gene, CDR1 is SGHTA and CDR2 is FQGTGA.

This clonotype came up many times. The CDR3 coding sequence is TGCAGCGTTGCCAGGGGGCAGGACACCGGGGAGCTGTTTTTT. Residues: CSVARGQDTGELFF. The chain employs TRBV29-1 and TRBJ2-2; 8 nucleotides agree with TRBD1. CDR3 length equals 14 residues. Germline CDR1 reads SQVTM; CDR2 reads ANQGSEA. V shed 4 bases, J shed 3 bases, and the junction held 4 bases outside the gene matches.

This clonotype has more than one count but fewer than ten. The chain has TRBV6-1 and TRBJ1-1; 10 nucleotides agree with TRBD1. The CDR3 runs to 17 residues. The trim removed 7 bases at V and 0 bases at J, leaving 11 bases unmatched. Germline CDR1 reads MNHNS; CDR2 reads SASEGT. The CDR3 protein is CASNRPGQGHMNTEAFF. CDR3 in DNA: TGTGCCAGCAACCGCCCGGGACAGGGGCACATGAACACTGAAGCTTTCTTT.

This clonotype came up many times. The genes are TRBV4-2 and TRBJ2-2, with D possibly being TRBD1 (6 bases). The CDR3 covers 19 residues. V dropped 0 bases and J dropped 0 bases, with 17 bases sitting between them. Germline CDR1 reads LGHNA; CDR2 reads YNFKEQ. CDR3 sequence (DNA): TGTGCCAGCAGCCAAGAGTGGGGATGGGGGACAACGAACACCGGGGAGCTGTTTTTT. Translated: CASSQEWGWGTTNTGELFF.

This clonotype was detected many times. The rearrangement links TRBV5-1 to TRBJ2-5; 8 bases map to TRBD1. The junction had 8 bases not matched to a gene; V was cut back by 6 bases and J by 4 bases. Germline-derived CDR1 and CDR2 are SGHRS and YFSETQ. The CDR3 totals 14 residues. Written as DNA, the CDR3 is TGCGCCAGCACTCCCGGGACAGGCGGAGAGACCCAGTACTTC. It encodes CASTPGTGGETQYF.

Ten or more counts support this clonotype. The V call is TRBV28, the J call TRBJ2-3, with TRBD2 matching 8 bases. The CDR3 consists of 17 residues. Germline CDR1 reads MDHEN; CDR2 reads SYDVKM. Unmatched junction bases numbered 9, after V lost 3 bases and J lost 1 base. The CDR3 coding sequence is TGTGCCAGCAGTTTCCCCCAAGGAGCGGGGGGCACAGATACGCAGTATTTT. Translating gives CASSFPQGAGGTDTQYF.

This clonotype occurred many times. This rearrangement joins TRBV12-3 or TRBV12-4 to TRBJ1-5, with D hard to call. The CDR3 is made up of 14 amino acids. V was clipped by 0 bases and J by 4 bases, with 7 bases between them. The CDR3 protein is CASSLALSNQPQHF. The CDR3 DNA reads TGTGCCAGCAGTTTAGCGCTGAGTAATCAGCCCCAGCATTTT.

Many counts were recorded for this clonotype. This chain joins TRBV12-3 or TRBV12-4 and TRBJ1-5; 8 bases are a match to TRBD1. The CDR3 has 14 residues. Trimming at V came to 5 bases and at J to 7 bases, leaving 7 bases not matched to a gene. The CDR3, as DNA: TGTGCCAGCAGTATTCAGGGGGCAAAACAGCCCCAGCATTTT. This encodes CASSIQGAKQPQHF.

The rearrangement joins TRBV5-4 to TRBJ1-1; tentatively, D is TRBD1 (6 bases). V was cut by 3 bases and J by 5 bases, with 14 bases left in between. The CDR3 runs to 14 residues. Germline CDR1 and CDR2: SGHNT and YYREEE (reference sequence). This CDR3 is CASSSGGETTEAFF. CDR3 nucleotide sequence: TGTGCCAGCAGCTCGGGGGGCGAAACGACTGAAGCTTTCTTT.